Listed below are T cell receptor beta chains from one sample, sequenced in a study of blood T cell repertoires in COVID-19. Here immunoSEQ multiplex PCR was the method, and the copy in TCRdb shows in-frame clones only, minus some. The sample records 120,000 to 150,000 clones, around four fifths being singletons. Sequencing used peripheral blood. Receptors originate from a woman aged 40 to 50 with active or convalescent COVID-19. CDR3s include the opening cysteine and the closing phenylalanine or tryptophan. D genes are given only for firm matches. The size field is filled for only some rows; it gives once, few, many or a size class.

V	length	J	size	D	DNA	CDR3
TRBV9	15	TRBJ1-5	-	-	TGTGCCAGCAGCGCCTTTTGGGGGCCTGGGCAGCCCCAGCATTTT	CASSAFWGPGQPQHF
TRBV9	16	TRBJ2-2	-	TRBD2	TGTGCCAGCAGCGTACGTCGAGCGGGGGTCACCGGGGAGCTGTTTTTT	CASSVRRAGVTGELFF
TRBV4-1	13	TRBJ1-2	-	-	TGCGCCAGCACCACGAGCGGGGGGGACGGCTACACCTTC	CASTTSGGDGYTF
TRBV6-2/TRBV6-3	18	TRBJ2-7	-	TRBD2	TGTGCCAGCAGTCGGGGACTAGCGGGAGGGCCCTCGAGGTACGAGCAGTACTTC	CASSRGLAGGPSRYEQYF
TRBV10-3	14	TRBJ1-2	-	TRBD1	TGTGCCATCAGTTCGGACAGGGTAGACTATGGCTACACCTTC	CAISSDRVDYGYTF
TRBV19	13	TRBJ2-1	-	TRBD1	TGTGCCAGTAGTACCGGACAGGGTCGTGAGCAGTTCTTC	CASSTGQGREQFF
TRBV29-1	13	TRBJ1-4	-	-	TGCAGCGTTGGTGCTTGGGCCGGAGAAAAACTGTTTTTT	CSVGAWAGEKLFF
TRBV7-2	15	TRBJ2-1	-	TRBD1	TGTGCGAGCAGCGTCCAGGGACAGAGATACAATGAGCAGTTCTTC	CASSVQGQRYNEQFF
TRBV5-5	17	TRBJ1-2	once	-	TGTGCCAGCAGCTTGGAGGGAGGTACGACCTCTAACTATGGCTACACCTTC	CASSLEGGTTSNYGYTF
TRBV5-1	15	TRBJ1-6	-	-	TGCGCCAGCTCCGGATCCAGGGACATGAATTCACCCCTCCACTTT	CASSGSRDMNSPLHF
TRBV3-1/TRBV3-2	15	TRBJ1-1	-	TRBD1	TGTGCCAGCAGCCAAGACCCAGGGGGGAACACTGAAGCTTTCTTT	CASSQDPGGNTEAFF
TRBV20-1	11	TRBJ1-2	-	-	TGCAGTGCTTTCCGACAGGAGAATTGGATCTTC	CSAFRQENWIF
TRBV28	13	TRBJ2-7	-	-	TGTGCCAGCAGTTTATCAGGGTCAGGCGTGCAGTACTTC	CASSLSGSGVQYF
TRBV7-2	16	TRBJ2-1	-	-	TGTGCCAGCAGCGGTTCGGCGGGGACTTCCTACAATGAGCAGTTCTTC	CASSGSAGTSYNEQFF
TRBV27	15	TRBJ1-2	-	-	TGTGCCAGCAGTTTATCGGCGGAGACTAACTATGGCTACACCTTC	CASSLSAETNYGYTF
TRBV18	16	TRBJ2-7	-	TRBD2	TGTGCCAGCTCACTGCTGGGTAGCGGGGGAGGCTACGAGCAGTACTTC	CASSLLGSGGGYEQYF
TRBV20-1	11	TRBJ1-4	once	-	TGCAGTGCCCCCCGGCGGGAAAAACTGTTTTTT	CSAPRREKLFF
TRBV28	13	TRBJ1-4	-	TRBD1	TGTGCCAGCAGTCCCCGGGACAGGGAAAAACTGTTTTTT	CASSPRDREKLFF
TRBV25-1	17	TRBJ1-2	-	-	TGTGCCAGCAGTGAAATGGGGCTTGGGGTGCGCGACTATGGCTACACCTTC	CASSEMGLGVRDYGYTF
TRBV14	16	TRBJ2-5	-	TRBD2	TGTGCCAGCAGCCGCGCCCCGGTGGGACTAGCAGAGACCCAGTACTTC	CASSRAPVGLAETQYF
TRBV3-1/TRBV3-2	12	TRBJ1-1	once	-	TGTGCCAGCAGCCAAGTGCCGCGGCAAGCTTTCTTT	CASSQVPRQAFF
TRBV13	14	TRBJ1-6	-	TRBD1	TGTGCCAGCAGCTTGAACAGGGGTAGTTCACCCCTCCACTTT	CASSLNRGSSPLHF
TRBV2	15	TRBJ1-2	-	-	TGTGCCAGCAGTGGACGGAGGAATGCTAACTATGGCTACACCTTC	CASSGRRNANYGYTF
TRBV7-2	15	TRBJ2-1	-	TRBD1	TGTGCCAGCGTAAGCCCGGGACAGGCTTACAATGAGCAGTTCTTC	CASVSPGQAYNEQFF
TRBV28	16	TRBJ2-2	-	TRBD2	TGTGCCAGCAGTACTCCAGCGGGAGGGGACACCGGGGAGCTGTTTTTT	CASSTPAGGDTGELFF
TRBV7-2	15	TRBJ2-1	-	-	TGTGCCAGCAGCTTAGACACGGGAACCTACAATGAGCAGTTCTTC	CASSLDTGTYNEQFF
TRBV28	13	TRBJ2-1	-	-	TGTGCCAGCCTACAGAGCTCCTACAATGAGCAGTTCTTC	CASLQSSYNEQFF
TRBV27	13	TRBJ2-1	-	-	TGTGCCAGCAGTTTGGGGGGGCTAAATGAGCAGTTCTTC	CASSLGGLNEQFF
TRBV28	16	TRBJ1-6	-	TRBD1	TGTGCCAGCCGGAGCCCCGGGACAGGGGAATGGTCACCCCTCCACTTT	CASRSPGTGEWSPLHF
TRBV3-1/TRBV3-2	19	TRBJ1-1	-	TRBD1	TGTGCCAGCAGCCAAGAGGAAAGGGGACAGGGACCTGCGACCACTGAAGCTTTCTTT	CASSQEERGQGPATTEAFF
TRBV3-1/TRBV3-2	15	TRBJ1-1	-	TRBD1	TGTGCCAGCACCCCTAGACAGGGTCCTGGGACTGAAGCTTTCTTT	CASTPRQGPGTEAFF
TRBV18	13	TRBJ1-5	few	-	TGTGCCAGCTCCGGACAGATTGATCAGCCCCAGCATTTT	CASSGQIDQPQHF
TRBV6-5	16	TRBJ2-3	-	-	TGTGCCAGCAGTTACGGCACATGGGCTCGCACTCATACGCAGTATTTT	CASSYGTWARTHTQYF